This paragraph reports one T cell receptor (beta chain). The antigen remains unidentified. V was pared by 3 bases and J by 6 bases, with 5 bases of the junction left unmatched. The CDR3 spans 13 residues. CDR1 is SEHNR, CDR2 FQNEAQ, per germline (reference sequence). The data were taken from a study of shared clonotypes between healthy human individuals. Study details: Used for every donor were three CD4 naive, three CD4 memory, two CD8 naive and one CD8 memory plate. Points from the study as a whole: A small donor pool kept down the genetic and exposure-history diversity that was represented. Clonotypes shared by all four donors outscored non-shared clonotypes in generation probability.

At deep level, the assay was performed. TCRdb's table, derived via immunoSEQ multiplex PCR, lists solely in-frame clones and lacks some. The sample contains just under 350,000 clones, about 73% of which appear only once. Sequencing was performed on memory CD4+ T cells sorted from blood. Subset here: CD45RA-negative fraction. This sequence joins TRBV7-9 and TRBJ2-7, with 7 bases matching TRBD2. The clonotype originates from a man under 40 in good health. The CDR3 DNA reads as TGTGCCAGCAGCTTCGCGGGAGAGCCCGAGCAGTACTTC. It specifies CASSFAGEPEQYF.